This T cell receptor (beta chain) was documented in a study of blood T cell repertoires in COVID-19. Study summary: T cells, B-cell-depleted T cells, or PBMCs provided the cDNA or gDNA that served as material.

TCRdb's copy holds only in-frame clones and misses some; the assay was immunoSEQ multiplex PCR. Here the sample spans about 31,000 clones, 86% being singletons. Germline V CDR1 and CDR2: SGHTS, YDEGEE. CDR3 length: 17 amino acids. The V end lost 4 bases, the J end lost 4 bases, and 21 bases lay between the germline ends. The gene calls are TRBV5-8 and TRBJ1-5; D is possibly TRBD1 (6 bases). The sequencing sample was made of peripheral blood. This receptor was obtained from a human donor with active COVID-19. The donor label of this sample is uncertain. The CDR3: CASSPFGGAGWNQPQHF. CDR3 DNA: TGTGCCAGCAGCCCATTTGGGGGGGCAGGTTGGAATCAGCCCCAGCATTTT.